This entry features one TCR beta chain sequence. This entry belongs to a study of blood T cell repertoires in COVID-19. Authors' methods: By means of reference gene primer amplification, nucleated cell counts were estimated. Libraries were prepared by immunoSEQ multiplex PCR; TCRdb keeps only in-frame clonotypes and omits some of them. V and J calls plus clone size are reproduced from that table; the DNA served to infer D and trimming. In the table there are under 300,000 clones, approximately 80% of which are singletons. Sequencing was carried out using peripheral blood. This TCR came from a man aged 25-45 years who had recovered from COVID-19.

CDR3 DNA: TGTGCCAGCAGGGGACAGGGGGTTGGTGAAAAACTGTTTTTT. Translation gives CASRGQGVGEKLFF. The rearrangement links TRBV5-4 to TRBJ1-4; 11 bases agree with TRBD1. There are 14 residues in the CDR3. CDR1 is SGHNT, CDR2 YYREEE, per germline (reference sequence). The V segment lost 5 bases and the J segment 7 bases; nucleotides outside the gene matches: 4.